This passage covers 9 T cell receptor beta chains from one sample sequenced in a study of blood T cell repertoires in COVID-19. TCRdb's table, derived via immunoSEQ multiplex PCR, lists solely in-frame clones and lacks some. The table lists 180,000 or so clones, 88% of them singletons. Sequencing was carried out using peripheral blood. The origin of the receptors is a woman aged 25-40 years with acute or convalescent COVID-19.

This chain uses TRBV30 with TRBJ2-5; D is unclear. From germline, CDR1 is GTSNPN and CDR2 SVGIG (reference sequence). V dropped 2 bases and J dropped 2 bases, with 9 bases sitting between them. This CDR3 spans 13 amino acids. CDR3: CAWSMGVQETQYF. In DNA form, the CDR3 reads TGTGCCTGGAGTATGGGCGTACAAGAGACCCAGTACTTC.

In DNA form, the CDR3 reads TGTGCCAGCAGTTTATCAGGAGGGCAGGGGGCTGCCTATGGCTACACCTTC. It translates to CASSLSGGQGAAYGYTF. The chain is built from TRBV28 and TRBJ1-2; 8 positions match TRBD1. Looked up from germline, CDR1 is MDHEN and CDR2 is SYDVKM. This CDR3 spans 17 amino acids. Trimming removed 1 base from V and 4 bases from J; junction bases left unmatched: 11.

The CDR3 DNA follows: TGTGCCAGCTCACCGGGCAGGGAACAAGCTTTCTTT. This gives the protein CASSPGREQAFF. The V gene is TRBV18, the J gene TRBJ1-1; a possible D gene is TRBD1 (5 bases). Trimming shortened V by 3 bases and J by 9 bases, and 11 bases separated the two germline ends. Germline values: CDR1 KGHSH, CDR2 LQKENI. The CDR3 sequence is 12 residues long.

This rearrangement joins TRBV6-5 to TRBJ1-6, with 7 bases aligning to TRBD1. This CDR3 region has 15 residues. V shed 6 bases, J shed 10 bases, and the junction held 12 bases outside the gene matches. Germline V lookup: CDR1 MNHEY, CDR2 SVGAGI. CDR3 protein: CASSRGTAASSPLHF. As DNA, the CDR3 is TGTGCCAGCAGCCGAGGGACAGCCGCATCCTCACCCCTCCACTTT.

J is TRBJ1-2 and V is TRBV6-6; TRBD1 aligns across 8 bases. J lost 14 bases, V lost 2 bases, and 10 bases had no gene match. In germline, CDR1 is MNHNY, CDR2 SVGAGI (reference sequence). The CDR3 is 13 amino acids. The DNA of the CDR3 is TGTGCCAGCAGTTACACAGGACAGGGATCCCCTACCTTC. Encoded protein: CASSYTGQGSPTF.

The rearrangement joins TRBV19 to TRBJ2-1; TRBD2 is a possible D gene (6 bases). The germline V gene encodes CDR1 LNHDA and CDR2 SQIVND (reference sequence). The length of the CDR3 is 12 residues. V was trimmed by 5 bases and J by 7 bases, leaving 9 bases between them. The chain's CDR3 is CASSPGTNEQFF. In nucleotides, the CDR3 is TGTGCCAGTAGTCCCGGGACTAATGAGCAGTTCTTC.

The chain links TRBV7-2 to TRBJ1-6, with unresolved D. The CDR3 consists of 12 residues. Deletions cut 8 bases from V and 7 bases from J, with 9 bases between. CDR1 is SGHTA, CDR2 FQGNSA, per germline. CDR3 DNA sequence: TGTGCCAGCCGGGTCCAGAATTCACCCCTCCACTTT. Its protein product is CASRVQNSPLHF.

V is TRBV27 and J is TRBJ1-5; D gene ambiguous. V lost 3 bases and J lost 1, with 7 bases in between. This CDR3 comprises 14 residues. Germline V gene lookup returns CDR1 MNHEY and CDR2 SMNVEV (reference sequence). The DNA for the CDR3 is TGTGCCAGCAGTTTGCTCCAGAGCAATCAGCCCCAGCATTTT. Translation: CASSLLQSNQPQHF.

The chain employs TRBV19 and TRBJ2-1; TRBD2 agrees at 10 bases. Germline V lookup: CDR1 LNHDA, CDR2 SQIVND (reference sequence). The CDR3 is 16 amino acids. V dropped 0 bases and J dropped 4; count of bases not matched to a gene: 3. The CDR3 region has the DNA TGTGCCAGTAGTATAGATAGCGGGAGGCTTTACAATGAGCAGTTCTTC. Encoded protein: CASSIDSGRLYNEQFF.